The 21 T cell receptor beta chains reported below all come from one sample, sequenced in a study of CD8 T cells in ankylosing spondylitis. TCRdb passed the 5' RACE reads through MiXCR, listing each CDR3 protein once. The sample gives 200,000 to 300,000 distinct CDR3 sequences, more than 9% of which show up once; 2.6% is in the top ten. The sample comprised blood, either unsorted or a sorted T cell fraction (not recorded which). These TCRs come from a male donor with ankylosing spondylitis or in good health (not recorded which).

This clonotype was counted between two and nine times. The chain has TRBV11-1 and TRBJ2-1; D call uncertain. CDR3 size: 13 residues. Trimming pared 5 bases from V and 14 bases from J, leaving 19 bases between. CDR1 SGHAT and CDR2 FQDESV come from the germline V gene (reference sequence). The CDR3 is CASSAAPLDPKFF. The CDR3 DNA sequence: TGTGCCAGCAGCGCCGCGCCTTTAGATCCTAAGTTCTTC.

This clonotype has ten or more counts. The CDR3 protein is CASSLGDRGRGTEAFF. The CDR3 DNA reads TGCGCCAGCAGCTTGGGGGACAGGGGGCGGGGAACTGAAGCTTTCTTT. The chain links TRBV5-1 to TRBJ1-1; TRBD1 agrees at 12 bases. V was clipped by 0 bases and J by 5 bases; unmatched bases: 5. The germline gives CDR1 SGHRS, CDR2 YFSETQ. CDR3 length: 16 amino acids.

This clonotype came up many times. In DNA form, the CDR3 reads TGTGCCAGAAGACGGCATGGCTACACCTTC. This encodes CARRRHGYTF. The chain employs TRBV21-1 and TRBJ1-2. TRBV21-1 is a listed pseudogene. CDR3 length: 10 amino acids.

The rearrangement uses TRBV3-1 and TRBJ1-1; tentative D call: TRBD1 (5 bases). The V gene lost 0 bases and the J gene lost 0 bases, with 17 bases spanning the gap. There are 18 residues in the CDR3. Per germline, CDR1 LGHDT and CDR2 YNNKEL (reference sequence). As DNA, the CDR3 is TGTGCCAGCAGCCAAGAAAGAGGGGCCAGAGGGATGAACACTGAAGCTTTCTTT. This encodes CASSQERGARGMNTEAFF.

The chain uses TRBV20-1 and TRBJ2-3; TRBD2 aligns across 9 bases. Germline assignment: CDR1 DFQATT and CDR2 SNEGSKA (reference sequence). The V gene end was trimmed by 3 bases and the J gene end by 4 bases; junction bases not matched to a gene: 8. The CDR3 is 15 amino acids. CDR3 amino acids: CSASDSGLAADTQYF. The CDR3 nucleotides are TGCAGTGCTAGTGATTCGGGACTAGCTGCAGATACGCAGTATTTT.

This clonotype has a count of ten or more. This chain joins TRBV21-1 and TRBJ1-1; the D call TRBD1 from the table was never checked on the DNA. TRBV21-1 is described as a pseudogene. The CDR3 totals 15 residues. The CDR3 DNA follows: TGTGCCAGCAGCGCTTACGGACAGGGGGGCACTGAAGCTTTCTTT. Amino acids: CASSAYGQGGTEAFF.

This clonotype was detected only a few times. The chain has TRBV20-1 and TRBJ2-7; 15 bases align to TRBD2. From germline, CDR1 is DFQATT and CDR2 SNEGSKA (reference sequence). V shed 5 bases, J shed 3 bases, and the junction held 8 bases outside the gene matches. The CDR3 runs to 16 residues. This chain's CDR3 is CSAPGLAGGPGYEQYF. The CDR3 nucleotides are TGCAGTGCTCCAGGACTAGCGGGGGGGCCAGGCTACGAGCAGTACTTC.

At least ten counts were recorded for this clonotype. This chain joins TRBV30 and TRBJ1-5; weak D call: TRBD1 (6 bases). Trimming removed 0 bases from V and 7 bases from J, with 7 bases in between. The CDR3 length is 12 residues. Germline V gene data show CDR1 as GTSNPN and CDR2 as SVGIG (reference sequence). CDR3 DNA sequence: TGTGCCTGGAGTGTAGGGGGGCAGCCCCAGCATTTT. Translation gives CAWSVGGQPQHF.

This clonotype was observed at least ten times. The rearrangement joins TRBV12-3 or TRBV12-4 to TRBJ1-6, with 8 bases fitting TRBD1. The V segment lost 2 bases and the J segment 10 bases; nucleotides outside the gene matches: 7. The CDR3 runs 15 residues. CDR3 DNA: TGTGCCAGCAGTTTACCGGCAGGGACAGGATCACCCCTCCACTTT. Its protein is CASSLPAGTGSPLHF.

This clonotype was seen many times. CDR3 protein: CATSRVSGLTGELFF. CDR3 bases: TGTGCCACCAGCAGAGTATCAGGCCTCACCGGGGAGCTGTTTTTT. The chain joins TRBV15 to TRBJ2-2; no definite D call. V gave up 1 base and J gave up 4 bases, with 10 bases separating them. Per germline, CDR1 LNHNV and CDR2 YYDKDF (reference sequence). This CDR3 is 15 amino acids long.

The chain couples TRBV20-1 to TRBJ2-7; TRBD2 aligns across 11 bases. The CDR3 is 16 amino acids. Germline trimming cut 0 bases from V and 2 bases from J; bases unmatched to any gene: 6. Germline V lookup: CDR1 DFQATT, CDR2 SNEGSKA (reference sequence). The CDR3, as DNA: TGCAGTGCTAGAGATCGGCTAGCGGGGGGTACCTACGAGCAGTACTTC. Its translation is CSARDRLAGGTYEQYF.

The V call is TRBV12-3 or TRBV12-4, the J call TRBJ2-7, with 9 bases fitting TRBD1. This CDR3 comprises 14 residues. Trimming cost V 10 bases and J 3 bases; bases outside gene matches: 10. CDR3 nucleotides: TGTGCCAACCCCGGACAGGGGACCCACTACGAGCAGTACTTC. This translates into CANPGQGTHYEQYF.

This clonotype was counted at least ten times. The CDR3 DNA reads TGCGCCAGCAGCTTGGGAGAAGCGAACACCGGGGAGCTGTTTTTT. Residues: CASSLGEANTGELFF. The chain couples TRBV5-1 to TRBJ2-2, with D uncertain. The CDR3 runs to 15 residues. Germline V gene lookup returns CDR1 SGHRS and CDR2 YFSETQ. The V gene lost 0 bases and the J gene lost 0 bases, with 6 bases spanning the gap.

This clonotype was counted a few times. This sequence may be a read error, since a much larger clone differs from it by one base. The chain recombines TRBV2 with TRBJ2-7, with 7 nucleotides matching TRBD1. This CDR3 is built from 11 residues. The V segment lost 4 bases and the J segment 6 bases; nucleotides outside the gene matches: 0. Germline V CDR1 and CDR2: SNHLY, FYNNEI. CDR3 in DNA: TGTGCCAGCAGTGGACAGGGCGAGCAGTACTTC. Translation: CASSGQGEQYF.

V is TRBV29-1 and J is TRBJ2-1, with 12 nucleotides matching TRBD2. Germline values: CDR1 SQVTM, CDR2 ANQGSEA. Unmatched junction bases numbered 1, after V lost 0 bases and J lost 4 bases. This CDR3 contains 15 residues. The CDR3 coding sequence is TGCAGCGTTGAAGATCTAGCGGGAGGGTACAATGAGCAGTTCTTC. Its translation: CSVEDLAGGYNEQFF.

Comment on this clonotype: This may be a read error: a much more frequent sequence differs by one nucleotide. The chain has TRBV3-1 and TRBJ2-1; 9 bases fit TRBD2. Germline CDR1 LGHDT, CDR2 YNNKEL (reference sequence). The CDR3 loop spans 15 amino acids. The CDR3 bases are TGTGGCAGCAGCCTTCGTAGCGGGAGAAACAATGAGCAGTTCTTC. It yields the protein CGSSLRSGRNNEQFF.

This clonotype was recorded at least ten times. This sequence joins TRBV12-3 or TRBV12-4 and TRBJ1-5; TRBD1 agrees at 8 bases. V was pared by 6 bases and J by 9 bases, with 10 bases of the junction left unmatched. The CDR3 length is 14 residues. The CDR3 region has the DNA TGTGCCAGCAGCGGACAGGGAAGTCTTGGGCCCCAGCATTTT. It specifies CASSGQGSLGPQHF.

At least ten counts were recorded for this clonotype. The V gene is TRBV12-3 or TRBV12-4, the J gene TRBJ1-2; D unclear. The CDR3 extends over 14 amino acids. Deletions cut 6 bases from V and 5 bases from J, with 16 bases between. In DNA, the CDR3 is TGTGCCAGCAGCCCGACGGTTTGGTCGTATGGCTACACCTTC. This sequence encodes CASSPTVWSYGYTF.

This clonotype was detected many times. The chain recombines TRBV12-3 or TRBV12-4 with TRBJ1-1, with D uncertain. V was clipped by 7 bases and J by 1 base, with 10 bases between them. This CDR3 is built from 13 residues. The CDR3 loop reads CASTGRGNTEAFF. The CDR3 DNA reads TGTGCCAGCACAGGACGGGGGAACACTGAAGCTTTCTTT.

The V call is TRBV11-2, the J call TRBJ1-5, with unresolved D. The V and J ends lost 0 bases and 6 bases respectively, with 12 bases between them. This CDR3 is built from 15 residues. From germline, CDR1 is SGHAT and CDR2 FQNNGV. CDR3 protein: CASSLDRGKSQPQHF. The CDR3 nucleotides are TGTGCCAGCAGCTTAGATCGAGGGAAGAGTCAGCCCCAGCATTTT.

There are many counts of this clonotype. The chain recombines TRBV9 with TRBJ2-7; a weak D match, TRBD1 (6 bases). The V end lost 3 bases, the J end lost 5 bases, and 15 bases lay between the germline ends. The CDR3 is 14 amino acids. Germline loops: CDR1 SGDLS, CDR2 YYNGEE. CDR3 nucleotide sequence: TGTGCCAGCAGCGACCAGACAGGATGGGACGAGCAGTACTTC. Its protein is CASSDQTGWDEQYF.